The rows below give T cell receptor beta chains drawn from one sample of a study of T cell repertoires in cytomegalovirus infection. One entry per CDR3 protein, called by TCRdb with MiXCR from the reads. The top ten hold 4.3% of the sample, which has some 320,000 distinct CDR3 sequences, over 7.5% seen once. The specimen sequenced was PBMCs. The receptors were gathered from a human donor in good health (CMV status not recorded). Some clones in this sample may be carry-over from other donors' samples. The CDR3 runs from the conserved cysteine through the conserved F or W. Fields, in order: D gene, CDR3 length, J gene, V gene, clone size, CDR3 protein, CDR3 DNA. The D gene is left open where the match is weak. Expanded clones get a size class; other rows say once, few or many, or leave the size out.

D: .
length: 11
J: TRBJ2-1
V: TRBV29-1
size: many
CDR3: CSVANGNEQFF
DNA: TGCAGCGTTGCCAACGGGAATGAGCAGTTCTTC

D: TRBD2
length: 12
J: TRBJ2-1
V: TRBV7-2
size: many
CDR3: CASSLSGGEQFF
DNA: TGTGCCAGCAGCTTATCGGGGGGTGAGCAGTTCTTC

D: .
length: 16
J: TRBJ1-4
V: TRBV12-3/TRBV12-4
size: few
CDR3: CASSLFTGATNEKLFF
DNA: TGTGCCAGCAGTTTATTTACAGGAGCAACTAATGAAAAACTGTTTTTT

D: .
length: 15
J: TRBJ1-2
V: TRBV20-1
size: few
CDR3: CSARKYSGDYYGYTF
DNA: TGCAGTGCTAGAAAATACTCAGGGGATTACTATGGCTACACCTTC

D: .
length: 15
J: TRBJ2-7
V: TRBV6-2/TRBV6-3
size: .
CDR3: CASLREGSISYEQYF
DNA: TGTGCCAGCCTACGTGAAGGCAGTATATCCTACGAGCAGTACTTC

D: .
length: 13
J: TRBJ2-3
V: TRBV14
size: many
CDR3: CASSQEGTDTQYF
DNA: TGTGCCAGCAGCCAAGAAGGGACAGATACGCAGTATTTT

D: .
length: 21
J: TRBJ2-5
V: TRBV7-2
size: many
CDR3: CASSLGVTNLKRGGATTTQYF
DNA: TGTGCCAGCAGCTTAGGGGTGACAAACCTCAAAAGGGGGGGCGCTACAACGACCCAGTACTTC

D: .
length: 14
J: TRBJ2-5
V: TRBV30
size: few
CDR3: CAWSMGGGQETQYF
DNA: TGTGCCTGGTCAATGGGGGGCGGGCAAGAGACCCAGTACTTC

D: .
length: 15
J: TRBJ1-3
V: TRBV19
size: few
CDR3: CASSDRPFSGNTIYF
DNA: TGTGCCAGCAGTGACAGACCTTTCTCTGGAAACACCATATATTTT

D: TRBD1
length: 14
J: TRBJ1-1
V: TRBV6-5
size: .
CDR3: CASSTRSGQGEAFF
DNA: TGTGCCAGCAGTACCCGCTCGGGACAGGGGGAGGCTTTCTTT

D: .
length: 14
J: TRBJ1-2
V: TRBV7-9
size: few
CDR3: CASSLVQGSYGYTF
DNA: TGTGCCAGCAGCTTAGTACAGGGAAGCTATGGCTACACCTTC